These T cell receptor beta chains were read from a single sample in a study of human T cells and chemical hapten exposure. TCRdb redid the calling of the RACE reads with MiXCR, one entry per CDR3 protein. The sample lists under 100,000 distinct CDR3 sequences, roughly 11% seen once, with 2.5% to 4% in the top ten. The specimen comprised whole blood, sampled in connection with sensitization to the hapten diphenylcyclopropenone (DPC). The origin of the receptors is a middle-aged woman with alopecia areata. Some clones in this sample may be carry-over from other donors' samples. CDR3s include the opening cysteine and the closing phenylalanine or tryptophan. The D gene is left open where the match is weak. Clone size is shown for a subset of rows, as once, few, many or a class of expanded clone.

j_gene: TRBJ2-1
abundance: many
v_gene: TRBV4-2
d_gene: -
CDR3nt: TGTGCCAGCAGCTTGCTTGCGACTGGCAATGAGCAGTTCTTC
CDR3aa: CASSLLATGNEQFF

j_gene: TRBJ2-2
abundance: few
v_gene: TRBV28
d_gene: -
CDR3nt: TGTGCCAGCACCCCTCATGGGGGGCGTGTCGGGGAGCTGTTTTTT
CDR3aa: CASTPHGGRVGELFF

j_gene: TRBJ1-2
abundance: few
v_gene: TRBV12-5
d_gene: -
CDR3nt: TGTGCTACACTGGACCGGAGAAATTCTTATGGCTACACCTTC
CDR3aa: CATLDRRNSYGYTF

j_gene: TRBJ1-1
abundance: -
v_gene: TRBV9
d_gene: -
CDR3nt: TGTGCCAGCAGCCCCGTACAGGGTGGGGGGACTGAAGCTTTCTTT
CDR3aa: CASSPVQGGGTEAFF

j_gene: TRBJ1-5
abundance: many
v_gene: TRBV18
d_gene: -
CDR3nt: TGTGCCAGCTCGCAACAGGGTAACCAGCCCCAGCATTTT
CDR3aa: CASSQQGNQPQHF

j_gene: TRBJ1-5
abundance: many
v_gene: TRBV30
d_gene: -
CDR3nt: TGTGCCTGGAGTGTACGGGGGGCCCAGGGCAATCAGCCCCAGCATTTT
CDR3aa: CAWSVRGAQGNQPQHF

j_gene: TRBJ2-2
abundance: many
v_gene: TRBV29-1
d_gene: -
CDR3nt: TGCAGCGTTGAGTGGCAGGCAAAGAACACCGGGGAGCTGTTTTTT
CDR3aa: CSVEWQAKNTGELFF

j_gene: TRBJ2-3
abundance: -
v_gene: TRBV12-3/TRBV12-4
d_gene: -
CDR3nt: TGTGCCAGCACCTTCCCTACAGGGTACGGTGCAGAAACGCAGTATTTT
CDR3aa: CASTFPTGYGAETQYF

j_gene: TRBJ2-3
abundance: many
v_gene: TRBV7-7
d_gene: -
CDR3nt: TGTGCTAGCAGCTTAGCGCCGGAGTCAGATACGCAGTATTTT
CDR3aa: CASSLAPESDTQYF

j_gene: TRBJ2-1
abundance: few
v_gene: TRBV12-5
d_gene: -
CDR3nt: TGTGCTAGTGGTCCCCCGAGCATAGGGCGCAATGAGCAGTTCTTC
CDR3aa: CASGPPSIGRNEQFF

j_gene: TRBJ2-1
abundance: many
v_gene: TRBV10-2
d_gene: TRBD2
CDR3nt: TGCGCCACCGCGGGACTAGCGGGAGTCGGTGAGCAGTTCTTC
CDR3aa: CATAGLAGVGEQFF

j_gene: TRBJ1-4
abundance: many
v_gene: TRBV3-1
d_gene: -
CDR3nt: TGTGCCAGCAGCCAAGATCCGCCGGGGGCAGCAACTAATGAAAAACTGTTTTTT
CDR3aa: CASSQDPPGAATNEKLFF

j_gene: TRBJ2-2
abundance: -
v_gene: TRBV20-1
d_gene: -
CDR3nt: TGCAGTGCTAGTCCAGCGGCTATGGCCGGGGAGCTGTTTTTT
CDR3aa: CSASPAAMAGELFF

j_gene: TRBJ1-2
abundance: few
v_gene: TRBV7-2
d_gene: -
CDR3nt: TGTGCCAGCAGCTTAGTGAGCCGGACACCTAACTATGGCTACACCTTC
CDR3aa: CASSLVSRTPNYGYTF

j_gene: TRBJ1-4
abundance: few
v_gene: TRBV19
d_gene: -
CDR3nt: TGTGCCACCCACGATTGGGGGGAACTGTTTTTT
CDR3aa: CATHDWGELFF

j_gene: TRBJ1-1
abundance: few
v_gene: TRBV6-2/TRBV6-3
d_gene: TRBD1
CDR3nt: TGTGCCAGCAGTTACGGGGGACAGGGGAACACTGAAGCTTTCTTT
CDR3aa: CASSYGGQGNTEAFF

j_gene: TRBJ2-3
abundance: few
v_gene: TRBV20-1
d_gene: TRBD1
CDR3nt: TGCAGTGCTAGAGGTGACAGGGACGAGTATTTT
CDR3aa: CSARGDRDEYF

j_gene: TRBJ1-1
abundance: -
v_gene: TRBV6-1
d_gene: -
CDR3nt: TGTGCCAGCAGTGAACACGCCACTGAAGCTTTCTTT
CDR3aa: CASSEHATEAFF

j_gene: TRBJ2-4
abundance: -
v_gene: TRBV29-1
d_gene: -
CDR3nt: TGCAGCGTTGAACACTCCGTCGCCAAAAACATTCAGTACTTC
CDR3aa: CSVEHSVAKNIQYF

j_gene: TRBJ2-2
abundance: -
v_gene: TRBV24-1
d_gene: TRBD2
CDR3nt: TGTGCCACCAGTAAATCCGGGACTAGCGGGGTCAACACCGGGGAGCTGTTTTTT
CDR3aa: CATSKSGTSGVNTGELFF

j_gene: TRBJ2-1
abundance: many
v_gene: TRBV30
d_gene: -
CDR3nt: TGTGCCTGGTGCGCGGTAAGCTCCTACAATGAGCAGTTCTTC
CDR3aa: CAWCAVSSYNEQFF

j_gene: TRBJ2-5
abundance: many
v_gene: TRBV20-1
d_gene: -
CDR3nt: TGCAGTGCGGTGCTCCAAGAGACCCAGTACTTC
CDR3aa: CSAVLQETQYF

j_gene: TRBJ1-2
abundance: few
v_gene: TRBV19
d_gene: -
CDR3nt: TGTGCCAGTAGTATAGAGGAAACCGCTTCTGGCTATGGCTACACCTTC
CDR3aa: CASSIEETASGYGYTF

j_gene: TRBJ2-1
abundance: -
v_gene: TRBV5-1
d_gene: TRBD2
CDR3nt: TGCGCCAGTACCCTAGGGGAGGGTCACAATGAGCAGTTCTTC
CDR3aa: CASTLGEGHNEQFF

j_gene: TRBJ1-5
abundance: few
v_gene: TRBV6-2/TRBV6-3
d_gene: TRBD1
CDR3nt: TGTGCCACCCAGGACAGGGGAAGTCAGCCCCAGCATTTT
CDR3aa: CATQDRGSQPQHF

j_gene: TRBJ2-1
abundance: few
v_gene: TRBV4-3
d_gene: TRBD1
CDR3nt: TGCGCCAGCAGCCAAGATCGAGGGGGCTGGTCCTACAATGAGCAGTTCTTC
CDR3aa: CASSQDRGGWSYNEQFF

j_gene: TRBJ1-1
abundance: many
v_gene: TRBV28
d_gene: TRBD1
CDR3nt: TGTGCCAGCAGACGACAGGGGGTGCGGACTGAAGCTTTCTTT
CDR3aa: CASRRQGVRTEAFF

j_gene: TRBJ1-1
abundance: many
v_gene: TRBV27
d_gene: -
CDR3nt: TGTGCCAGCAGTTCCCCCTTAAGTGGGGCTTTCTTT
CDR3aa: CASSSPLSGAFF

j_gene: TRBJ1-1
abundance: many
v_gene: TRBV25-1
d_gene: -
CDR3nt: TGTGCCAGCAGTGAATCCGGGCAGGGGAACACTGAAGCTTTCTTT
CDR3aa: CASSESGQGNTEAFF

j_gene: TRBJ2-7
abundance: -
v_gene: TRBV10-3
d_gene: -
CDR3nt: TGTGCCATCGGACGGGGGTACGAGCAGTACTTC
CDR3aa: CAIGRGYEQYF

j_gene: TRBJ2-5
abundance: many
v_gene: TRBV19
d_gene: TRBD1
CDR3nt: TGTGCCAGTACCAATCGACCGGGACAGGGGACGTCCCAGTACTTC
CDR3aa: CASTNRPGQGTSQYF

j_gene: TRBJ1-4
abundance: few
v_gene: TRBV3-1
d_gene: -
CDR3nt: TGTGCCAGCAGCCTCCACCGGGACAAGAATGAAAAACTGTTTTTT
CDR3aa: CASSLHRDKNEKLFF

j_gene: TRBJ1-3
abundance: few
v_gene: TRBV29-1
d_gene: -
CDR3nt: TGCAGCGGGAGCCGGGACATTTCCGGAAACACCATATATTTT
CDR3aa: CSGSRDISGNTIYF

j_gene: TRBJ1-2
abundance: few
v_gene: TRBV7-2
d_gene: -
CDR3nt: TGTGCCAGCAGCTTAACTTCTATAGGGAACTATGGCTACACCTTC
CDR3aa: CASSLTSIGNYGYTF

j_gene: TRBJ2-4
abundance: -
v_gene: TRBV29-1
d_gene: -
CDR3nt: TGCAGCGTTGTGAAGACAGGCTCTAACATTCAGTACTTC
CDR3aa: CSVVKTGSNIQYF

j_gene: TRBJ2-5
abundance: -
v_gene: TRBV7-2
d_gene: -
CDR3nt: TGTGCCAGCAGCTTAGCCGGCGGTAGCCCCCCGGACTTC
CDR3aa: CASSLAGGSPPDF

j_gene: TRBJ1-2
abundance: -
v_gene: TRBV9
d_gene: -
CDR3nt: TGTGCCAGCAGCGGGGACCGACAGGACCACTATGGCTACACCTTC
CDR3aa: CASSGDRQDHYGYTF

j_gene: TRBJ2-5
abundance: many
v_gene: TRBV19
d_gene: TRBD1
CDR3nt: TGTGCCAGTAGTACCCGGGACAGGGGGCCAGAGACCCAGTACTTC
CDR3aa: CASSTRDRGPETQYF

j_gene: TRBJ1-5
abundance: many
v_gene: TRBV6-5
d_gene: -
CDR3nt: TGTGCCAGCAGTTACTCGATGCGAGGCGGTCAGCCCCAGCATTTT
CDR3aa: CASSYSMRGGQPQHF

j_gene: TRBJ2-7
abundance: -
v_gene: TRBV10-1
d_gene: TRBD1
CDR3nt: TGCGCCAGCAGTGCCTTCGGACAGGGGCTGGGCGAGCAGTACTTC
CDR3aa: CASSAFGQGLGEQYF

j_gene: TRBJ2-6
abundance: -
v_gene: TRBV30
d_gene: -
CDR3nt: TGTGCCTGGAGCCCCCTCGGGACATTGTTCTCTGGGGCCAACGTCCTGACTTTC
CDR3aa: CAWSPLGTLFSGANVLTF

j_gene: TRBJ2-1
abundance: many
v_gene: TRBV11-2
d_gene: TRBD2
CDR3nt: TGTGCCAGCAGCTTAGTAAGGCCTAGCGGGAGAACTGAGCAGTTCTTC
CDR3aa: CASSLVRPSGRTEQFF

j_gene: TRBJ2-3
abundance: many
v_gene: TRBV11-3
d_gene: TRBD1
CDR3nt: TGTGCCAGCAGCTTACGGACCCCGGGACAGGGAGTTGTAAATACGCAGTATTTT
CDR3aa: CASSLRTPGQGVVNTQYF

j_gene: TRBJ2-3
abundance: -
v_gene: TRBV29-1
d_gene: -
CDR3nt: TGCAGCGCCCACCGAGGACAGACAACAGATACGCAGTATTTT
CDR3aa: CSAHRGQTTDTQYF

j_gene: TRBJ2-5
abundance: many
v_gene: TRBV6-6
d_gene: -
CDR3nt: TGTGCCAGCAGCAAAAGGGAGACCCAGTACTTC
CDR3aa: CASSKRETQYF

j_gene: TRBJ2-7
abundance: few
v_gene: TRBV19
d_gene: -
CDR3nt: TGTGCCAGTAGTATAGAGGACTACTACGAGCAGTACTTC
CDR3aa: CASSIEDYYEQYF

j_gene: TRBJ1-5
abundance: -
v_gene: TRBV19
d_gene: TRBD1
CDR3nt: TGTGCCAGTAGTATAGTTGGGACAGGGAATAGCAATCAGCCCCAGCATTTT
CDR3aa: CASSIVGTGNSNQPQHF